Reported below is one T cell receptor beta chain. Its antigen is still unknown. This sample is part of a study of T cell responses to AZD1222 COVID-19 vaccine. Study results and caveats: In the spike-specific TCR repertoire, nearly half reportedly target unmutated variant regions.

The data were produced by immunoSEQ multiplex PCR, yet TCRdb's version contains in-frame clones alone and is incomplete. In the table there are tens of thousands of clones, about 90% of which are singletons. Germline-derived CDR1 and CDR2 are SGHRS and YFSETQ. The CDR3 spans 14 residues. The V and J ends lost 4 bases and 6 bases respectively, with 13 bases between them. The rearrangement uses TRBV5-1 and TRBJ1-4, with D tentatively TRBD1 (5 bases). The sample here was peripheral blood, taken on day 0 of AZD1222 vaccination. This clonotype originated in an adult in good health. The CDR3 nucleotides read TGCGCCAGCAGCCAACAGGCTGAAGATGAAAAACTGTTTTTT. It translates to CASSQQAEDEKLFF.